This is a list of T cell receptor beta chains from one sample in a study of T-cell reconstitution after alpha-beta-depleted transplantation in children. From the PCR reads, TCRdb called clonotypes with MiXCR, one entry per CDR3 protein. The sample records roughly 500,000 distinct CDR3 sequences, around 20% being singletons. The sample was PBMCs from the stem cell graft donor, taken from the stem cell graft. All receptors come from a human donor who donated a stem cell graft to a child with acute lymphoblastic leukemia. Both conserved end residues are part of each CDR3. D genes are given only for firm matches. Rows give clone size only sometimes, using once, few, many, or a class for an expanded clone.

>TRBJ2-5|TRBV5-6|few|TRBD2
CASSLVGSGRAETQYF
TGTGCCAGCAGCTTGGTTGGTAGCGGGAGGGCTGAGACCCAGTACTTC
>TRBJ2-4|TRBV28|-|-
CASSHTGPKAQYF
TGTGCCAGCAGTCATACAGGGCCCAAGGCTCAGTACTTC
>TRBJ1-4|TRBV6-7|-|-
CASSFLLTIQGATNEKLFF
TGTGCCAGCAGTTTTCTCCTGACCATTCAAGGGGCAACTAATGAAAAACTGTTTTTT
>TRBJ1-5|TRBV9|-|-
CASNEGFSNQPQHF
TGTGCCAGCAATGAGGGGTTTAGCAATCAGCCCCAGCATTTT
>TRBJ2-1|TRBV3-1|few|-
CAAGASSGKTNEQFF
TGTGCCGCAGGGGCCAGCAGCGGGAAGACCAATGAGCAGTTCTTC
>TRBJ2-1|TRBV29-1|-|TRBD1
CSVDGRGRLNEQFF
TGCAGCGTTGATGGCAGGGGGCGACTGAATGAGCAGTTCTTC
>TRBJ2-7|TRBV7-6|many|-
CASSVSGAEDTYEQYF
TGTGCCAGCAGCGTCAGCGGTGCGGAGGATACCTACGAGCAGTACTTC
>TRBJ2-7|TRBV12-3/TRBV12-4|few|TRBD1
CASRWTGDPYEQYF
TGTGCCAGCAGATGGACAGGGGACCCTTACGAGCAGTACTTC
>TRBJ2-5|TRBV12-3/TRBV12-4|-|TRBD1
CASSRRRISTGRGETQYF
TGTGCCAGCAGTCGACGCCGAATTTCTACCGGCAGGGGGGAGACCCAGTACTTC
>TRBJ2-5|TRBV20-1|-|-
CSANQGPRHQETQYF
TGCAGTGCTAATCAGGGTCCCCGACATCAAGAGACCCAGTACTTC
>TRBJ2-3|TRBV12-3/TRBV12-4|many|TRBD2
CASSFGSGSGIDTQYF
TGTGCCAGCAGTTTTGGTAGCGGGAGTGGCATAGATACGCAGTATTTT
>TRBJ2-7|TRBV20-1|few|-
CSARAMGGYEQYF
TGCAGTGCTAGAGCTATGGGAGGTTACGAGCAGTACTTC
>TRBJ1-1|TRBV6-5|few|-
CASSYRTTGLNTEAFF
TGTGCCAGCAGTTACAGGACGACAGGCTTGAACACTGAAGCTTTCTTT
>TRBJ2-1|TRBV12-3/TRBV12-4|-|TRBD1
CASSTSGTGTYTEQFF
TGTGCCAGCAGTACCTCCGGGACAGGGACCTACACTGAGCAGTTCTTC
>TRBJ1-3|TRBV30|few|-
CAWQGRDSGNTIYF
TGTGCCTGGCAGGGGAGGGACTCTGGAAACACCATATATTTT
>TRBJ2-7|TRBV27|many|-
CASSFGGHEQYF
TGTGCCAGCAGTTTCGGGGGCCACGAGCAGTACTTC
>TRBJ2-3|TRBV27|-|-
CASGYDTQYF
TGTGCCAGCGGGTACGATACGCAGTATTTT
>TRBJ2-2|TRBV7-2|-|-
CASSLGLVDTGELFF
TGTGCCAGCAGCTTAGGATTGGTCGACACCGGGGAGCTGTTTTTT
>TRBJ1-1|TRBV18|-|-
CASSQLPGGHEAFF
TGTGCCAGCTCTCAACTGCCGGGAGGACATGAAGCTTTCTTT
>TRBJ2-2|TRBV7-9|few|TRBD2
CASSLSAGGAYTGELFF
TGTGCCAGCAGCTTATCGGCGGGGGGCGCGTACACCGGGGAGCTGTTTTTT
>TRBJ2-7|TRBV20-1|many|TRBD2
CSARTSGRTYEQYF
TGCAGTGCTAGGACTAGCGGGAGAACCTACGAGCAGTACTTC
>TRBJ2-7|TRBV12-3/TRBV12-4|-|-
CASKGGGRHYEQYF
TGTGCCAGCAAGGGGGGAGGGAGGCACTACGAGCAGTACTTC
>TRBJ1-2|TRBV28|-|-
CASSFTRHHGYTF
TGTGCCAGCAGTTTTACCAGGCATCACGGCTACACCTTC
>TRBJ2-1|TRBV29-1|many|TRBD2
CSVEDAGATLGYEQFF
TGCAGCGTTGAGGACGCGGGAGCCACACTTGGGTATGAGCAGTTCTTC
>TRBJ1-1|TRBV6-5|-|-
CASSYEDRIGTEAFF
TGTGCCAGCAGTTACGAGGACAGAATAGGAACTGAAGCTTTCTTT
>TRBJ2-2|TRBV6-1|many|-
CASKEGNTGELFF
TGTGCCAGCAAGGAGGGTAACACCGGGGAGCTGTTTTTT
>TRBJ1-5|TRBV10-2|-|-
CASSESGGSDQPQHF
TGCGCCAGCAGTGAGTCGGGAGGTTCAGATCAGCCCCAGCATTTT
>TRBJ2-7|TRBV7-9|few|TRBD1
CASSLGRTGAFYEQYF
TGTGCCAGCAGCTTAGGTCGGACAGGGGCGTTTTACGAGCAGTACTTC
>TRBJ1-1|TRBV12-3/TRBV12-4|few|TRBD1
CASSSGDSDTEAFF
TGTGCCAGCAGTTCGGGGGACAGTGACACTGAAGCTTTCTTT
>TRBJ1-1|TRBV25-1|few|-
CASSSHGLGATEAFF
TGTGCCAGCTCATCCCACGGCTTGGGGGCCACTGAAGCTTTCTTT
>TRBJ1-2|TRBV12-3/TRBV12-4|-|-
CASSLDRANYGYTF
TGTGCCAGCAGTTTAGACAGGGCTAACTATGGCTACACCTTC
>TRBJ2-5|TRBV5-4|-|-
CASNFGGFEETQYF
TGTGCCAGCAACTTCGGGGGCTTCGAAGAGACCCAGTACTTC
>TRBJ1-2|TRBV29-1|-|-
CSVALGGRGYTF
TGCAGCGTTGCTCTCGGGGGACGAGGCTACACCTTC
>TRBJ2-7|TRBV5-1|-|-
CATSFEGNYEQYF
TGCGCCACCAGCTTCGAGGGGAACTACGAGCAGTACTTC
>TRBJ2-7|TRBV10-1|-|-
CASSPGNHSYEQYF
TGCGCCAGCAGCCCAGGGAATCACTCCTACGAGCAGTACTTC
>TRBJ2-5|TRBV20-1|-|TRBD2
CSGSGRAQETQYF
TGCAGTGGGAGCGGGAGGGCCCAAGAGACCCAGTACTTC
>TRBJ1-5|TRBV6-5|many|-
CASSFLSPFSDTQHF
TGTGCCAGCAGTTTCCTTTCTCCATTCTCAGATACGCAGCATTTT
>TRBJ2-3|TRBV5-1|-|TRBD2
CASSFLAGGTTDTQYF
TGCGCCAGCAGTTTTCTAGCGGGAGGGACGACGGATACGCAGTATTTT
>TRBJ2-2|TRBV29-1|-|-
CSVEDQEGMPNTGELFF
TGCAGCGTTGAAGATCAGGAGGGAATGCCGAACACCGGGGAGCTGTTTTTT
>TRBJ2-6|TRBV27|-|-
CASRKWVSGANVLTF
TGTGCCAGCAGGAAGTGGGTTTCTGGGGCCAACGTCCTGACTTTC
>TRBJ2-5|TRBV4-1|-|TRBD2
CASSLTLAGGSETQYF
TGCGCCAGCAGCCTAACACTAGCGGGAGGGTCAGAGACCCAGTACTTC
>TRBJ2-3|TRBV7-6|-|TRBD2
CASSPGLVNTDTQYF
TGTGCCAGCAGCCCGGGACTAGTGAACACAGATACGCAGTATTTT
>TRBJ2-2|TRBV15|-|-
CATSRDYRALNTGELFF
TGTGCCACCAGCAGAGATTACCGGGCCTTGAACACCGGGGAGCTGTTTTTT
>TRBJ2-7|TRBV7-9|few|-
CASSFQAGYEQYF
TGTGCCAGCAGCTTCCAAGCAGGCTACGAGCAGTACTTC
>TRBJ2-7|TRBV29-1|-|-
CSTVQGAPAEQYF
TGCAGCACTGTACAGGGAGCCCCGGCCGAGCAGTACTTC
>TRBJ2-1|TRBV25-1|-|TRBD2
CASRSVAGISYNEQFF
TGTGCCAGCAGGTCTGTAGCGGGGATCTCCTACAATGAGCAGTTCTTC
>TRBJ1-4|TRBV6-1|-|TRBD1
CASRERGRENEKLFF
TGTGCCAGCAGAGAAAGGGGGCGAGAGAATGAAAAACTGTTTTTT
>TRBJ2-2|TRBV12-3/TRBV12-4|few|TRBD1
CASSRTGTYTGELFF
TGTGCCAGCAGTAGGACAGGGACCTACACCGGGGAGCTGTTTTTT
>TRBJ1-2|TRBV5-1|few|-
CASSLAGTNYGYTF
TGCGCCAGCAGCTTAGCAGGGACAAACTATGGCTACACCTTC
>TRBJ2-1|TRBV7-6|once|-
CASSFGSLSSYNEQFF
TGTGCCAGCAGCTTCGGGTCCCTGAGCTCCTACAATGAGCAGTTCTTC
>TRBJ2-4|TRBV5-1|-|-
CASSLGGVLAKNIQYF
TGCGCCAGCAGCTTGGGCGGAGTCTTAGCCAAAAACATTCAGTACTTC